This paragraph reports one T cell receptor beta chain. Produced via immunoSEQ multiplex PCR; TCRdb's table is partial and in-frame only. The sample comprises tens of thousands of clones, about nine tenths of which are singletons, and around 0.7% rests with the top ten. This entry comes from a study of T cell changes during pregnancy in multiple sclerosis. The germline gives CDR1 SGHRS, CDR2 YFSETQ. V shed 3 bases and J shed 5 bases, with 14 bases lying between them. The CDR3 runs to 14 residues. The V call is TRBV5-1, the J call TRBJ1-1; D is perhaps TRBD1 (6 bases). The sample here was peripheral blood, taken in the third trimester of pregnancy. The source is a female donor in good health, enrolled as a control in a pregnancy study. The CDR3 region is CASSYGRGWTEAFF. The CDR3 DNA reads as TGCGCCAGCAGCTATGGCAGGGGATGGACTGAAGCTTTCTTT.